Listed below are T cell receptor beta chains from one sample, sequenced in a study of technical replicates of blood from several donors. Method: immunoSEQ multiplex PCR; TCRdb's copy keeps in-frame clones and lacks some. Of fewer than 65,000 clones listed, around 87% are singletons. The material sequenced was PBMCs. The receptors here all came from a human donor in good health. Some clones in this sample may be carry-over from other donors' samples. Both conserved end residues are part of each CDR3. Fields, in order: clone size, D gene, J gene, V gene, CDR3 DNA, CDR3 protein. A D gene is named only where the DNA matches it firmly. Expanded clones are given a class, and other clones once, few, many or no size at all.

>NA|NA|TRBJ1-5|TRBV4-3
TGCGCCAGCAGCCAAGATTTCCAGGGCAATCAGCCCCAGCATTTT
CASSQDFQGNQPQHF
>NA|NA|TRBJ1-2|TRBV7-9
TGTGCCAGCAGCTCTCAGGCTGGTGGCTTCAACTATGGCTACACCTTC
CASSSQAGGFNYGYTF
>once|NA|TRBJ2-7|TRBV4-3
TGCGCCAGCAGCCAAGAGGCCTCGGAGATGGGCGAGCAGTACTTC
CASSQEASEMGEQYF
>few|NA|TRBJ2-7|TRBV7-2
TGTGCCAGCAGCTTAGTCGGCAGGGGCGCGACACAGTACGAGCAGTACTTC
CASSLVGRGATQYEQYF
>NA|TRBD1|TRBJ2-2|TRBV5-3
TGTGCCAGAAGCCTGGTTTTGGGGCAGGGGGCTCGGACCGGGGAGCTGTTTTTT
CARSLVLGQGARTGELFF
>NA|TRBD2|TRBJ2-3|TRBV9
TGTGCCAGCAGCGTAGGTGCGGGAGCGGGCACAGATACGCAGTATTTT
CASSVGAGAGTDTQYF
>NA|TRBD2|TRBJ2-6|TRBV18
TGTGCCAGCTCACACGGGAGGAGAACTGGGGCCAACGTCCTGACTTTC
CASSHGRRTGANVLTF
>once|TRBD2|TRBJ2-1|TRBV7-7
TGTGCCAGCAGCTTAAGATCAGCGGGAGGGCCTTTTTTGGCCTACAATGAGCAGTTCTTC
CASSLRSAGGPFLAYNEQFF
>once|TRBD1|TRBJ2-7|TRBV29-1
TGCAGCGTCCGGGACAGGGGGAACTACGAGCAGTACTTC
CSVRDRGNYEQYF
>NA|TRBD2|TRBJ2-7|TRBV6-4
TGTGCCAGCAGTAGGACTAGCGGGGGGGCTGGAGACGAGCAGTACTTC
CASSRTSGGAGDEQYF
>NA|NA|TRBJ2-7|TRBV4-1
TGCGCCAGCAGCCGGGAGGGGGACTTGGGGGGCGAGCAGTACTTC
CASSREGDLGGEQYF
>NA|NA|TRBJ2-3|TRBV6-5
TGTGCCAGCAGCCTTGACTTTACAAGCACAGATACGCAGTATTTT
CASSLDFTSTDTQYF
>NA|NA|TRBJ1-1|TRBV19
TGTGCCAGTAGTCTACAGAGGAACACTGAAGCTTTCTTT
CASSLQRNTEAFF
>NA|NA|TRBJ2-7|TRBV4-3
TGCGCCAGCAGCCAAGATTTCCTCCCTCCCTCCTACGAGCAGTACTTC
CASSQDFLPPSYEQYF
>NA|NA|TRBJ1-2|TRBV30
TGTGCCTGGAGTTACGGGGGTAACTATGGCTACACCTTC
CAWSYGGNYGYTF
>NA|NA|TRBJ2-7|TRBV7-8
TGTGCCAGCAGCCCTAGGGAGGGGGGGTACGAGCAGTACTTC
CASSPREGGYEQYF
>NA|TRBD2|TRBJ2-7|TRBV6-5
TGTGCCAGCAGTTACTCCTTAGCGGGGGGCTCCTACGAGCAGTACTTC
CASSYSLAGGSYEQYF
>NA|NA|TRBJ2-5|TRBV6-5
TGTGCCAGCAAATCAACAGGGAAAGAGACCCAGTACTTC
CASKSTGKETQYF